This T cell receptor beta chain was recorded in a study of CD8+ T cells in alopecia areata. Looking at the study overall: The tofacitinib course ran for 6 to 18 months and was followed by 6 months off drug.

Study-wide results and limits: Greater clonality was observed in lesional scalp samples, especially alopecia totalis/universalis, versus normal scalp. Many expanded lesional clones remained in scalp and blood on tofacitinib.

Sequencing relied on a cDNA template that was reverse transcribed from extracted RNA. Assay used: immunoSEQ multiplex PCR; TCRdb lists only in-frame clones, some missing. The sample lists 150,000 to 200,000 clones, more than 50% seen once, with 1% in the top ten. This sample's treatment: oral pan-JAK inhibitor, 5-10 mg twice daily. Researchers picked out CD4+ and CD8+ T cells from PBMCs by sorting. The length of the CDR3 is 15 residues. The junction had 9 bases not matched to a gene; V was cut back by 4 bases and J by 8 bases. The germline V gene encodes CDR1 SGHTA and CDR2 FQGNSA. Concerning this clone: The antigen remains undetermined.

V usage is TRBV7-2 and J usage is TRBJ2-1, with TRBD2 identical over 9 bases. The sequence came from a human donor with alopecia areata. The specimen comprised CD4+ T cells sorted from blood, sampled at week 24, from a patient treated with tofacitinib. The CDR3 reads CASSSLAGAGDEQFF. CDR3 sequence (DNA): TGTGCCAGCAGCTCGTTAGCGGGGGCCGGGGATGAGCAGTTCTTC.